This T cell receptor (beta chain) was observed in a study of Graves' ophthalmopathy and Graves' hyperthyroidism. This clonotype turned up a few times. The antigen remains undetermined. The V end lost 1 base, the J end lost 6 bases, and 9 bases lay between the germline ends. The germline V gene encodes CDR1 MNHEY and CDR2 SVGEGT. The CDR3 totals 13 residues. What supplied the PBMCs was roughly 10 ml of fresh peripheral blood. Transcripts of RNA were the source for amplifying TCR beta CDR3 regions. Investigators did first-round RT-PCR with HTBI primers, then second-round multiplex PCR. TCRdb ran MiXCR on the multiplex PCR reads and lists one entry per CDR3 protein. The sample shows about 370,000 distinct CDR3 sequences, about a sixth of them seen only once. Study observations and caveats: The majority of expanded thyroid clonotypes above 0.001 frequency also occurred in blood. Ophthalmopathy progression was predicted by the model at less than 71% sensitivity and approximately 72% specificity.

The origin of this receptor is an adult woman with stable Graves' hyperthyroidism. The sample was peripheral blood. The chain is built from TRBV6-2 or TRBV6-3 and TRBJ1-1, with TRBD1 as a possible D gene (6 bases). The CDR3 loop is CASSYFGQSEAFF. The CDR3 region has the DNA TGTGCCAGCAGTTACTTCGGACAGTCTGAAGCTTTCTTT.